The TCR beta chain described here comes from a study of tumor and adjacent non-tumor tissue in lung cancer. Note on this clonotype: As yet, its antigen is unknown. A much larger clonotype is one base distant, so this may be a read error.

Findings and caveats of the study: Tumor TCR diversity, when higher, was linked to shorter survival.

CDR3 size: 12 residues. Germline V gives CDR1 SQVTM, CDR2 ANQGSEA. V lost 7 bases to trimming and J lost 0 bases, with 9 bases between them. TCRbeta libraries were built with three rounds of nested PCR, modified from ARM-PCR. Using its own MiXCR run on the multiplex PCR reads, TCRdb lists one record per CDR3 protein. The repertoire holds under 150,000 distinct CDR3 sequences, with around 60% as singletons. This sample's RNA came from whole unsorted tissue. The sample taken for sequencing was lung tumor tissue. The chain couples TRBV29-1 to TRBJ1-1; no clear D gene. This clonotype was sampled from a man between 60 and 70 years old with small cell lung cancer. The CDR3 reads CSGQWVNTEAFF. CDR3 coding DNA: TGCAGCGGGCAGTGGGTGAACACTGAAGCTTTCTTT.